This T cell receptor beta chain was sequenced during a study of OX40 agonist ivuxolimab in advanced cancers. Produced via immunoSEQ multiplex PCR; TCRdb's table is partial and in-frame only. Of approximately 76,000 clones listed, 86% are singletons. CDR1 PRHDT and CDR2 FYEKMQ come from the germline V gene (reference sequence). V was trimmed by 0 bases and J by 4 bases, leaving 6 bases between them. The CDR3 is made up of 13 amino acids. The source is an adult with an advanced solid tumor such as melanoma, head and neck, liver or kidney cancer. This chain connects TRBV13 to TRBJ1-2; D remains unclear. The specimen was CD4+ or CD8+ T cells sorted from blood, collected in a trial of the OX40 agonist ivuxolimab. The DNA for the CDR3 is TGTGCCAGCAGCTTAGGCAGGTCCTATGGCTACACCTTC. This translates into CASSLGRSYGYTF.